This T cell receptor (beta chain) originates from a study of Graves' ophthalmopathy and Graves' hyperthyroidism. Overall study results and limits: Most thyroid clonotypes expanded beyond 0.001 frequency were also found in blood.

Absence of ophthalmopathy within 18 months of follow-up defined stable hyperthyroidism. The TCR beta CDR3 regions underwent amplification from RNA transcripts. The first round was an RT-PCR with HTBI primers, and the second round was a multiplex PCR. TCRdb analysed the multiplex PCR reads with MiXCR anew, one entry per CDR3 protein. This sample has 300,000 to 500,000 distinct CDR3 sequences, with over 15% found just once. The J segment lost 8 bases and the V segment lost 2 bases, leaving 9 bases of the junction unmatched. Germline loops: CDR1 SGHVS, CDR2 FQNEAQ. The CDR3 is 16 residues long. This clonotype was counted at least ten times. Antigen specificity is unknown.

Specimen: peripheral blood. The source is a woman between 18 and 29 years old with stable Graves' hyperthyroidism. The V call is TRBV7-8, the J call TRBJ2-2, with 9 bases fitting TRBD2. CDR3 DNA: TGTGCCAGCAGCTTAAGGACTAGCGAGTGGGTAGGGGAGCTGTTTTTT. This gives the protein CASSLRTSEWVGELFF.